A single sample gave rise to the 10 T cell receptor beta chains below, sequenced in a study of blood T cell repertoires in COVID-19. Assay: immunoSEQ multiplex PCR; the TCRdb copy retains only in-frame clones and omits some. The sample includes about 62,000 clones, roughly two thirds seen only once; the top ten take approximately 50%. Sequenced sample: PBMCs or T cells enriched from blood (not recorded which). These receptors originate from a woman aged 60-70 years who had been exposed to COVID-19.

This clone was detected only a few times. The V call is TRBV7-8, the J call TRBJ1-1; D may be TRBD1 (6 bases). This CDR3 region has 16 residues. Trimming left V 3 bases short and J 4 bases short, with 18 bases between. Germline V CDR1 and CDR2: SGHVS, FQNEAQ. CDR3 nucleotides: TGTGCCAGCAGCTTTAGTCGATGGGAGGGGGTCACTGAAGCTTTCTTT. Translated, it gives CASSFSRWEGVTEAFF.

The V gene is TRBV11-2, the J gene TRBJ2-7, with D possibly TRBD2 on 5 matching bases. Looked up from germline, CDR1 is SGHAT and CDR2 is FQNNGV. This CDR3 spans 15 amino acids. The V and J ends lost 1 base and 8 bases respectively, with 18 bases between them. CDR3 sequence reads: CASSLAPGKIVQQYF. The CDR3 DNA follows: TGTGCCAGCAGCTTAGCTCCGGGAAAGATCGTTCAGCAGTACTTC.

This sequence joins TRBV27 and TRBJ2-3, with 11 bases identical to TRBD2. Trimming removed 5 bases from V and 2 bases from J; junction bases left unmatched: 6. The CDR3 is 16 residues long. CDR1 is MNHEY, CDR2 SMNVEV, per germline (reference sequence). CDR3 nucleotide sequence: TGTGCCAGCAGTCCCGGGACTAGCGGATTCACAGATACGCAGTATTTT. As protein: CASSPGTSGFTDTQYF.

This clone has only a few counts. The CDR3 nucleotides read TGTGCCACCAGTGAGGGCAGGAACTATGGCTACACCTTC. Its translation is CATSEGRNYGYTF. The J gene is TRBJ1-2, the V gene TRBV24-1; D unresolved. The CDR3 totals 13 residues. Germline values: CDR1 KGHDR, CDR2 SFDVKD. V was shortened by 4 bases and J by 2 bases, with 7 bases between the two germline ends.

The chain joins TRBV4-3 to TRBJ1-2; tentatively, D is TRBD1 (6 bases). Germline assignment: CDR1 LGHNA and CDR2 YSLEER. CDR3 size: 17 residues. Between the trimmed V and J ends, which lost 0 bases and 4 bases, there was a span of 18 bases. CDR3 in DNA: TGCGCCAGCAGCCAAGATCGAGGGACAATTCCCCTCTATGGCTACACCTTC. It codes for CASSQDRGTIPLYGYTF.

The CDR3 sequence: CASSVSIAGGPSGELFF. DNA of the CDR3: TGTGCCAGCAGCGTGTCCATAGCGGGGGGGCCGTCCGGGGAGCTGTTTTTT. This chain links TRBV9 with TRBJ2-2; TRBD2 aligns across 11 bases. The CDR3 runs 17 residues. J was trimmed by 6 bases and V by 2 bases; bases with no gene match: 9. CDR1 and CDR2 (germline): SGDLS, YYNGEE.

This sequence joins TRBV19 and TRBJ2-1; TRBD2 might be the D (5 bases). The V end lost 3 bases, the J end lost 6 bases, and 12 bases lay between the germline ends. This CDR3 contains 14 residues. Germline values: CDR1 LNHDA, CDR2 SQIVND (reference sequence). The CDR3 nucleotides read TGTGCCAGTAGTATGGTAGGGAGCGGCAATGAGCAGTTCTTC. Amino acid sequence: CASSMVGSGNEQFF.

This sequence joins TRBV6-1 and TRBJ1-2; D might be TRBD1 (6 bases). Germline V gene lookup returns CDR1 MNHNS and CDR2 SASEGT. Trimming stripped 0 bases from V and 4 bases from J, with 9 bases between. The CDR3 is 14 residues long. CDR3 nucleotide sequence: TGTGCCAGCAGTGAAGCGAGGACAGTCTATGGCTACACCTTC. Amino acids: CASSEARTVYGYTF.

This chain links TRBV15 with TRBJ2-2; D remains unclear. CDR1 LNHNV and CDR2 YYDKDF come from the germline V gene (reference sequence). Trimming cost V 7 bases and J 0 bases, with 6 bases left between them. CDR3 size: 13 residues. CDR3 nucleotides: TGTGCCACCACTTTCGCGAACACCGGGGAGCTGTTTTTT. Translated, it gives CATTFANTGELFF.

This clone counts as medium-sized (0.01 to 0.1%). V usage is TRBV19 and J usage is TRBJ1-5; TRBD1 might be the D (6 bases). Trimming pared 3 bases from V and 6 bases from J, leaving 15 bases between. The CDR3 contains 15 residues. CDR1 and CDR2 from the germline V gene are LNHDA and SQIVND (reference sequence). Here the CDR3 reads CASSIPGTGIQPQHF. In DNA form, the CDR3 reads TGTGCCAGTAGTATTCCGGGTACAGGGATTCAGCCCCAGCATTTT.